These 27 T cell receptor beta chains were all obtained from the same sample, sequenced in a study of T cell changes during pregnancy in multiple sclerosis. Generated by immunoSEQ multiplex PCR, the TCRdb table keeps only in-frame clones and is missing some. The sample includes approximately 59,000 clones, around 90% of them seen just once. The sample in question was peripheral blood, obtained in the third trimester of pregnancy. All receptors derive from a female donor in good health, enrolled as a control in a pregnancy study.

V gene TRBV4-3 combines with J gene TRBJ2-7; TRBD1 agrees at 7 bases. This CDR3 is 16 amino acids long. Germline V gene sequence: CDR1 LGHNA, CDR2 YSLEER. V gave up 1 base and J gave up 3 bases; unmatched junction bases: 9. CDR3 DNA: TGCGCCAGCAGCCAAGGGTCGGCAGGGGGAATCTACGAGCAGTACTTC. Residues: CASSQGSAGGIYEQYF.

This chain connects TRBV5-1 to TRBJ2-2, with 12 bases identical to TRBD2. The germline gives CDR1 SGHRS, CDR2 YFSETQ. The J segment lost 6 bases and the V segment lost 5 bases, leaving 5 bases of the junction unmatched. The CDR3 spans 15 residues. The CDR3 DNA reads TGCGCCAGCAGAGGACTAGCGGGGTCTGCCGGGGAGCTGTTTTTT. Its translation is CASRGLAGSAGELFF.

This clone turned up a few times. This sequence joins TRBV5-6 and TRBJ1-4, with TRBD1 as a possible D gene (6 bases). The V gene lost 0 bases and the J gene lost 5 bases, with 11 bases spanning the gap. Germline CDR1 is SGHDT and CDR2 is YYEEEE. The CDR3 is 15 amino acids. The CDR3 coding sequence is TGTGCCAGCAGCTTGGGAACAGGGCCAAATGAAAAACTGTTTTTT. Its protein product is CASSLGTGPNEKLFF.

V usage is TRBV5-5 and J usage is TRBJ1-2; D ambiguous. CDR1 is SGHKS and CDR2 is YYEKEE in the germline V gene (reference sequence). The ends were cut back, 6 bases at V and 2 bases at J, with 14 bases in the middle. This CDR3 has 14 amino acids. CDR3 region: CASTYGGPNYGYTF. DNA for the CDR3: TGTGCCAGCACCTATGGAGGGCCCAACTATGGCTACACCTTC.

As DNA, the CDR3 is TGTGCCAGCAGCCAAGATGGCGCCTACCCAGGGGATTCACCCCTCCACTTT. Translated: CASSQDGAYPGDSPLHF. The V call is TRBV4-2, the J call TRBJ1-6, with a possible D match to TRBD1 (6 bases). Trimming removed 0 bases from V and 8 bases from J, with 17 bases in between. This CDR3 has 17 residues. Germline V gene data show CDR1 as LGHNA and CDR2 as YNFKEQ.

J is TRBJ2-4 and V is TRBV4-2; D possibly corresponds to TRBD2 (7 bases). The germline V gene encodes CDR1 LGHNA and CDR2 YNFKEQ. Trimming removed 1 base from V and 7 bases from J, with 14 bases in between. The CDR3 spans 15 residues. As DNA, the CDR3 is TGTGCCAGCAGCCAAGGGGGGGGAGGGGGGAACATTCAGTACTTC. This gives the protein CASSQGGGGGNIQYF.

The V call is TRBV28, the J call TRBJ2-7; TRBD1 agrees at 8 bases. This CDR3 region has 15 residues. Unmatched junction bases numbered 3, after V lost 1 base and J lost 1 base. From germline, CDR1 is MDHEN and CDR2 SYDVKM. CDR3 in amino acids: CASSLSGQESYEQYF. In DNA, the CDR3 is TGTGCCAGCAGTTTATCGGGACAGGAATCCTACGAGCAGTACTTC.

V and J are TRBV4-2 and TRBJ1-3; 7 nucleotides align to TRBD1. This CDR3 has 16 residues. With V trimmed by 2 bases and J by 2 bases, 6 bases remained unmatched. Germline-derived CDR1 and CDR2 are LGHNA and YNFKEQ. The CDR3 DNA reads TGTGCCAGCAGCCAATTGCAGGGGGAAACTGGAAACACCATATATTTT. This gives the protein CASSQLQGETGNTIYF.

The rearrangement uses TRBV4-3 and TRBJ2-1; 11 nucleotides align to TRBD1. The J segment lost 7 bases and the V segment lost 1 base, leaving 3 bases of the junction unmatched. CDR1 LGHNA and CDR2 YSLEER come from the germline V gene. This CDR3 is 15 amino acids long. The CDR3 spells CASSQAGTGGNEQFF. The CDR3 region has the DNA TGCGCCAGCAGCCAAGCCGGGACAGGGGGGAATGAGCAGTTCTTC.

V usage is TRBV10-3 and J usage is TRBJ2-1, with TRBD2 identical over 8 bases. The junction had 6 bases not matched to a gene; V was cut back by 0 bases and J by 5 bases. Germline CDR1 ENHRY, CDR2 SYGVKD. The CDR3 totals 16 residues. DNA of the CDR3: TGTGCCATCAGTGAGTCTTCCCAGCGGGGGCACAATGAGCAGTTCTTC. Translation: CAISESSQRGHNEQFF.

The V gene is TRBV5-6, the J gene TRBJ2-5; possibly TRBD2 for D (6 bases). The CDR3 contains 13 residues. V shed 6 bases and J shed 2 bases, with 11 bases lying between them. The germline V gene encodes CDR1 SGHDT and CDR2 YYEEEE. The CDR3 bases are TGTGCCAGCACGCGGGACGTGCAAGAGACCCAGTACTTC. This encodes CASTRDVQETQYF.

V and J are TRBV25-1 and TRBJ1-1, with 9 bases that match TRBD1. The CDR3 sequence is 14 residues long. Germline-derived CDR1 and CDR2 are MGHDK and SYGVNS. With V trimmed by 5 bases and J by 1 base, 2 bases remained unmatched. CDR3 nucleotide sequence: TGTGCCAGCAGTCGGGGACAGGGGAACACTGAAGCTTTCTTT. It is translated as CASSRGQGNTEAFF. The entire variable domain, with the rest obtained from reference TRBV25-1 and TRBJ1-1, is as follows: EADIYQTPRYLVIGTGKKITLECSQTMGHDKMYWYQQDPGMELHLIHYSYGVNSTEKGDLSSESTVSRIRTEHFPLTLESARPSHTSQYLCASSRGQGNTEAFFGQGTRLTVV.

The chain joins TRBV18 to TRBJ1-4; 7 bases are shared with TRBD1. The CDR3 extends over 13 amino acids. The junction had 4 bases not matched to a gene; V was cut back by 8 bases and J by 4 bases. CDR1 and CDR2 from the germline V gene are KGHSH and LQKENI. The CDR3 coding sequence is TGTGCCAGCACACAGGGGATTAATGAAAAACTGTTTTTT. It is translated as CASTQGINEKLFF.

The chain uses TRBV28 and TRBJ2-7, with TRBD1 matching 8 bases. V trimming: 6 bases; J trimming: 0 bases; junction bases outside the gene matches: 7. Germline CDR1 and CDR2: MDHEN and SYDVKM. This CDR3 comprises 15 residues. CDR3 amino acids: CASRVPGTGSYEQYF. The CDR3 DNA is TGTGCCAGCAGGGTCCCCGGGACAGGCTCCTACGAGCAGTACTTC.

In nucleotides, the CDR3 is TGCGCCAGCAGTAGCGGGGGGGCCGGTGAGCAGTTCTTC. It translates to CASSSGGAGEQFF. This rearrangement joins TRBV4-3 to TRBJ2-1; TRBD2 matches 11 bases. Trimming at V came to 6 bases and at J to 9 bases, leaving 4 bases not matched to a gene. Germline V CDR1 and CDR2: LGHNA, YSLEER. This CDR3 is 13 amino acids long.

The chain is built from TRBV5-4 and TRBJ1-3; D unresolved. The CDR3 contains 15 residues. Germline-derived CDR1 and CDR2 are SGHNT and YYREEE (reference sequence). The ends were cut back, 2 bases at V and 0 bases at J, with 9 bases in the middle. The CDR3 DNA follows: TGTGCCAGCAGCTTCGATGCGGGCTCTGGAAACACCATATATTTT. The encoded protein is CASSFDAGSGNTIYF.

The rearrangement joins TRBV21-1 to TRBJ2-7; TRBD2, the D gene given by the table, was not confirmed from the DNA. TRBV21-1 is a known pseudogene. The CDR3 sequence is 16 residues long. The CDR3, as DNA: TGTGCCAGCAACCAAAGTGAGTCATCGGAGTCCTACGAGCAGTACTTC. Translated: CASNQSESSESYEQYF.

V is TRBV7-9 and J is TRBJ1-6; the D gene is possibly TRBD1 (6 bases). Trimming left V 1 base short and J 14 bases short, with 21 bases between. The CDR3 has 16 amino acids. Germline V gene lookup returns CDR1 SEHNR and CDR2 FQNEAQ (reference sequence). CDR3 region: CASSLGGPGSEVALHF. CDR3 DNA sequence: TGTGCCAGCAGCTTAGGGGGGCCGGGATCGGAGGTGGCCCTCCACTTT.

The chain employs TRBV5-1 and TRBJ1-2, with 7 positions matching TRBD1. The CDR3 runs 14 residues. V dropped 3 bases and J dropped 0; count of bases not matched to a gene: 2. The germline V gene encodes CDR1 SGHRS and CDR2 YFSETQ. The DNA of the CDR3 is TGCGCCAGCAGCTCAGGGGGGACTAACTATGGCTACACCTTC. Amino acids: CASSSGGTNYGYTF.

This clone showed up just once. V gene TRBV30 combines with J gene TRBJ1-4; D uncertain. This CDR3 spans 13 amino acids. V was pared by 7 bases and J by 3 bases, with 12 bases between. CDR1 GTSNPN and CDR2 SVGIG come from the germline V gene (reference sequence). CDR3 DNA: TGTGCCTTTGACCAGGTTTCTAATGAAAAACTGTTTTTT. It yields the protein CAFDQVSNEKLFF.

This chain connects TRBV5-1 to TRBJ2-3; D may be TRBD2 (7 bases). Germline loops: CDR1 SGHRS, CDR2 YFSETQ. The CDR3 totals 15 residues. V lost 5 bases to trimming and J lost 0 bases, with 13 bases between them. In DNA form, the CDR3 reads TGCGCCAGCAGACAGGGCGGGGGTAGCACAGATACGCAGTATTTT. This codes for CASRQGGGSTDTQYF.

CDR3 amino acids: CASSPGWYYGYTF. CDR3 nucleotide sequence: TGTGCCAGTAGTCCCGGTTGGTACTATGGCTACACCTTC. The chain has TRBV19 and TRBJ1-2; D uncertain. The CDR3 covers 13 residues. Germline values: CDR1 LNHDA, CDR2 SQIVND (reference sequence). The ends were cut back, 5 bases at V and 3 bases at J, with 10 bases in the middle. The whole variable domain, remainder taken from reference TRBV19 and TRBJ1-2, is DGGITQSPKYLFRKEGQNVTLSCEQNLNHDAMYWYRQDPGQGLRLIYYSQIVNDFQKGDIAEGYSVSREKKESFPLTVTSAQKNPTAFYLCASSPGWYYGYTFGSGTRLTVV.

J is TRBJ1-1 and V is TRBV5-6; a weak D match, TRBD1 (5 bases). Per germline, CDR1 SGHDT and CDR2 YYEEEE. V lost 4 bases to trimming and J lost 10 bases, with 14 bases between them. The CDR3 consists of 12 residues. CDR3: CASSQDLGGAFF. The CDR3 coding sequence is TGTGCCAGCAGCCAGGACCTGGGGGGAGCTTTCTTT.

This chain uses TRBV19 with TRBJ1-5; D remains unclear. Germline-derived CDR1 and CDR2 are LNHDA and SQIVND (reference sequence). The V gene lost 1 base and the J gene lost 6 bases, with 13 bases spanning the gap. The CDR3 is 15 amino acids. The CDR3 bases are TGTGCCAGTAGTATAGGCAGGCTCCGGGGTCAGCCCCAGCATTTT. This sequence encodes CASSIGRLRGQPQHF.

J is TRBJ2-3 and V is TRBV5-1, with 10 bases matching TRBD2. V was pared by 1 base and J by 7 bases, with 15 bases of the junction left unmatched. The CDR3 has 18 amino acids. Germline lookup yields CDR1 SGHRS and CDR2 YFSETQ. The CDR3 DNA is TGCGCCAGCAGCTTGATTCCAGGAGGGCTAGCGGGGGATCATACGCAGTATTTT. Protein sequence: CASSLIPGGLAGDHTQYF.

The CDR3: CASSQEYGNEKLFF. CDR3 coding DNA: TGCGCCAGCAGCCAAGAATACGGGAATGAAAAACTGTTTTTT. The rearrangement joins TRBV4-3 to TRBJ1-4; unclear D gene. CDR3 size: 14 residues. V shed 0 bases and J shed 5 bases, with 7 bases lying between them. CDR1 LGHNA and CDR2 YSLEER come from the germline V gene.

V gene TRBV2 combines with J gene TRBJ2-7; D perhaps matches TRBD2 (5 bases). V was pared by 3 bases and J by 3 bases, with 12 bases between. Germline-derived CDR1 and CDR2 are SNHLY and FYNNEI. The CDR3 extends over 14 amino acids. The CDR3 region is CASSDRGSRYEQYF. The CDR3 DNA is TGTGCCAGCAGTGACCGAGGGTCTCGCTACGAGCAGTACTTC.